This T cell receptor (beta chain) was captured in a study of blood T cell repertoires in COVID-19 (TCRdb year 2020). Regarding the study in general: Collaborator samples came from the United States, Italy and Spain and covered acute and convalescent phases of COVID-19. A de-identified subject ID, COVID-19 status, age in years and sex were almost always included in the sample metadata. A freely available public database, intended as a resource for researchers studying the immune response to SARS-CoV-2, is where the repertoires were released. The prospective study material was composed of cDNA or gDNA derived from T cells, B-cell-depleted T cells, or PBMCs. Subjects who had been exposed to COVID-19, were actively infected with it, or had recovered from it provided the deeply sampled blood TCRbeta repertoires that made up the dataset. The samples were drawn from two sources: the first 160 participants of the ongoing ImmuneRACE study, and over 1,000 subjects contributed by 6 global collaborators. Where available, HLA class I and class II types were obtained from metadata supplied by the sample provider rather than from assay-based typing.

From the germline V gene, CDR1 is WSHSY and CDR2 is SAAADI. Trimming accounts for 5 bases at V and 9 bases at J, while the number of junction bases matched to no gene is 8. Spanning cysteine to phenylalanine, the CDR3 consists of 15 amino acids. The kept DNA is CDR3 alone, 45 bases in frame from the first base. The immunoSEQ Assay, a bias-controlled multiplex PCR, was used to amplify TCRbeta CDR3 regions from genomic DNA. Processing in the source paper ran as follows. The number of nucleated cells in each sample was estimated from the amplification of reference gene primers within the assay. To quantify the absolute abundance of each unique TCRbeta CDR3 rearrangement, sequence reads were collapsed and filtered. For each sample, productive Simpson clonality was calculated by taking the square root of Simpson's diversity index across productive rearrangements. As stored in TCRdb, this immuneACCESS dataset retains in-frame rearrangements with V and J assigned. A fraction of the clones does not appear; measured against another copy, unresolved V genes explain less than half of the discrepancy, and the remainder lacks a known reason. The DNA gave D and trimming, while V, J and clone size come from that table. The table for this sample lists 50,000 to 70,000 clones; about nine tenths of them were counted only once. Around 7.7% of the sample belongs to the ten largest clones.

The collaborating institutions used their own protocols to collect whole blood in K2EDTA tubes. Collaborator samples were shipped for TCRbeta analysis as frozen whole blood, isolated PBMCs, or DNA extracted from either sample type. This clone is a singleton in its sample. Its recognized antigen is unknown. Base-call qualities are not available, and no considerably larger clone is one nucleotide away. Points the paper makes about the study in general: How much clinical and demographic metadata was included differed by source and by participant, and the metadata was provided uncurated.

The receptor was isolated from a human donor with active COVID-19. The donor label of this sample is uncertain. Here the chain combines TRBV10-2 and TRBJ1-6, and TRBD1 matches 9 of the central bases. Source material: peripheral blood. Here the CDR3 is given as CASSSGTGFSSPLHF. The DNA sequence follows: TGCGCCAGCAGTTCAGGGACAGGGTTTAGTTCACCCCTCCACTTT.